This T cell receptor (beta chain) emerged from a study of T cell changes during pregnancy in multiple sclerosis. V lost 4 bases, J lost 0 bases, and 15 bases stayed unmatched. Germline CDR1 reads SGHNT; CDR2 reads YYREEE (reference sequence). The CDR3 contains 18 residues. TCRdb's copy holds only in-frame clones and misses some; the assay was immunoSEQ multiplex PCR. The sample lists 25,000 to 30,000 clones; under 90% were seen once. This clonotype originated in a female donor in good health, enrolled as a control in a pregnancy study. The chain has TRBV5-4 and TRBJ1-2; 7 bases fit TRBD1. The sequenced sample was CD4+ T cells from peripheral blood mononuclear cells, obtained in the first trimester of pregnancy. For the CDR3, the DNA is TGTGCCAGCAGCCCCTCCCGACAGGGAACACTCTCTAACTATGGCTACACCTTC. Amino acid sequence: CASSPSRQGTLSNYGYTF.